This TCR beta chain was captured in a study of blood T cell repertoires in COVID-19. The data were produced by immunoSEQ multiplex PCR, yet TCRdb's version contains in-frame clones alone and is incomplete. The data contain more than 150,000 clones, 70% to 85% of them singletons. V lost 1 base to trimming and J lost 2 bases, with 6 bases between them. In germline, CDR1 is SGHTA, CDR2 FQGTGA. This CDR3 is 15 amino acids long. This sequence was found in a human donor in a cohort sampled during active COVID-19. The specimen sequenced was peripheral blood. The chain uses TRBV7-3 and TRBJ1-6, with unresolved D. CDR3 nucleotides: TGTGCCAGCAGCTTAAGCGGAACCTATAATTCACCCCTCCACTTT. Residues: CASSLSGTYNSPLHF.